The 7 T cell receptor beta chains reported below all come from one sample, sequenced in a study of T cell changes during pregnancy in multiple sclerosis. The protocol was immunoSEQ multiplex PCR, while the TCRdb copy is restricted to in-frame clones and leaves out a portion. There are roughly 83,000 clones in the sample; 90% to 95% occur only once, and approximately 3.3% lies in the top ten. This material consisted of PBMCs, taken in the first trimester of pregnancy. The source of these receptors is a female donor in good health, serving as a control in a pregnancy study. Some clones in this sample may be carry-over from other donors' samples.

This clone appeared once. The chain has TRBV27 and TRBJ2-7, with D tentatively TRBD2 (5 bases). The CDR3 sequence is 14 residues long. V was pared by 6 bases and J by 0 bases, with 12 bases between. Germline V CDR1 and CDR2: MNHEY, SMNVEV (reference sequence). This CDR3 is CASSPGVISYEQYF. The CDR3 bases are TGTGCCAGCAGCCCCGGGGTTATCTCCTACGAGCAGTACTTC.

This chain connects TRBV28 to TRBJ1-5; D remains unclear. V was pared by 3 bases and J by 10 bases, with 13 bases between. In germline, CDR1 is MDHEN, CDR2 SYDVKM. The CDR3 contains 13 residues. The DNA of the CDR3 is TGTGCCAGCAGTTTGAATGTATTACTACCCCAGCATTTT. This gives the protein CASSLNVLLPQHF.

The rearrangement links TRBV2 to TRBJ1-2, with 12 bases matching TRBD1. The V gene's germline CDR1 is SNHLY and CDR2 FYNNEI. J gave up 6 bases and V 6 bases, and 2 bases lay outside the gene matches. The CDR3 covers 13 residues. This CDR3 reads CASSGTGGDGYTF. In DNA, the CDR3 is TGTGCCAGCAGCGGGACAGGGGGCGATGGCTACACCTTC.

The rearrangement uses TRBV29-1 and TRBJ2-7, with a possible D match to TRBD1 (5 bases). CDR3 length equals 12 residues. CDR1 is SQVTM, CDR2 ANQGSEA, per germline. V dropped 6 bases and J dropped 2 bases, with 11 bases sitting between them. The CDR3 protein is CSVATGAYEQYF. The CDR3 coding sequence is TGCAGCGTAGCTACAGGAGCCTACGAGCAGTACTTC.

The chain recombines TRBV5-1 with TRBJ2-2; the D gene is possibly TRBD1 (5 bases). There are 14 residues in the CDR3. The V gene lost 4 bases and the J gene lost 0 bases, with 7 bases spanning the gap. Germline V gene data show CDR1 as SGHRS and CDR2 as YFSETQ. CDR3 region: CASSTGSNTGELFF. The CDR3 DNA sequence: TGCGCCAGCAGCACAGGATCGAACACCGGGGAGCTGTTTTTT.

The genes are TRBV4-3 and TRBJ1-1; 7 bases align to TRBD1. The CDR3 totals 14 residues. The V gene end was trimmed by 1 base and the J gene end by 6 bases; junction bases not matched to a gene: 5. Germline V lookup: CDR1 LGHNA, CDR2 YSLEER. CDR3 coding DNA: TGCGCCAGCAGCCAAGCGGGCAGGGGGTCTGAAGCTTTCTTT. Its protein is CASSQAGRGSEAFF.

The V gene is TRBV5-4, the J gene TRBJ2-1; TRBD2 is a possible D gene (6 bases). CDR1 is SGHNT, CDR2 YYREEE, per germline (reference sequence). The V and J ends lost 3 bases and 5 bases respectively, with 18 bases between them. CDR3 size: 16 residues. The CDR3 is CASSSPGTAVDNEQFF. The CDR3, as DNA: TGTGCCAGCAGCTCGCCCGGGACTGCCGTTGACAATGAGCAGTTCTTC.